Below are 7 T cell receptor beta chains sequenced from a single sample in a study of blood T cell repertoires in COVID-19. The table came from immunoSEQ multiplex PCR; TCRdb's copy has only in-frame clones and leaves some out. The sample has approximately 240,000 clones; approximately 80% are singletons. The specimen was peripheral blood. The receptors were sampled from a woman aged 55-70 years with active or convalescent COVID-19.

The chain employs TRBV29-1 and TRBJ2-7; D is possibly TRBD2 (5 bases). V lost 5 bases to trimming and J lost 5 bases, with 10 bases between them. The CDR3 has 11 residues. Per germline, CDR1 SQVTM and CDR2 ANQGSEA. This CDR3 is CSVPSGNEQYF. CDR3 sequence (DNA): TGCAGCGTTCCCTCGGGGAACGAGCAGTACTTC.

V and J are TRBV5-5 and TRBJ2-7, with D hard to call. In germline, CDR1 is SGHKS, CDR2 YYEKEE (reference sequence). V dropped 4 bases and J dropped 7 bases, with 15 bases sitting between them. This CDR3 comprises 13 residues. The CDR3 DNA follows: TGTGCCAGCAGCGTCGATAAGCGCAGTGAGCAGTACGTC. Encoded protein: CASSVDKRSEQYV.

The CDR3 loop reads CASSQVDRGNEQFF. The DNA of the CDR3 is TGCGCCAGCAGCCAAGTCGACAGGGGGAATGAGCAGTTCTTC. The chain carries TRBV4-1 and TRBJ2-1, with 9 bases lining up with TRBD1. The CDR3 sequence is 14 residues long. Germline CDR1 and CDR2: MGHRA and YSYEKL. V shed 1 base, J shed 7 bases, and the junction held 2 bases outside the gene matches.

V and J are TRBV14 and TRBJ1-1; D gene uncertain. The V end was cut by 3 bases, the J end by 5 bases, with 13 bases between. Germline V lookup: CDR1 SGHDN, CDR2 FVKESK. The CDR3 is made up of 14 amino acids. As DNA, the CDR3 is TGTGCCAGCAGCCACACCCGGCGGGGTACTGAAGCTTTCTTT. Amino acids: CASSHTRRGTEAFF.

V is TRBV14 and J is TRBJ2-3; no firm D call. Trimming shortened V by 0 bases and J by 5 bases, and 6 bases separated the two germline ends. Germline V CDR1 and CDR2: SGHDN, FVKESK. This CDR3 spans 13 amino acids. CDR3 DNA: TGTGCCAGCAGCCAAGATTTAAAAGATACGCAGTATTTT. Its protein is CASSQDLKDTQYF.

This chain joins TRBV4-1 and TRBJ2-5; 7 bases are a match to TRBD2. In germline, CDR1 is MGHRA, CDR2 YSYEKL. This CDR3 has 12 amino acids. V shed 6 bases, J shed 5 bases, and the junction held 3 bases outside the gene matches. The CDR3 sequence: CASRGGMETQYF. The CDR3 region has the DNA TGCGCCAGCAGGGGGGGGATGGAGACCCAGTACTTC.

V is TRBV29-1 and J is TRBJ2-1; D uncertain. The germline V and J ends were trimmed by 0 bases and 15 bases, with 6 bases remaining between them. In germline, CDR1 is SQVTM, CDR2 ANQGSEA. This CDR3 is built from 9 residues. The CDR3 here is CSVEEVAFF. DNA of the CDR3: TGCAGCGTTGAAGAGGTGGCGTTCTTC.